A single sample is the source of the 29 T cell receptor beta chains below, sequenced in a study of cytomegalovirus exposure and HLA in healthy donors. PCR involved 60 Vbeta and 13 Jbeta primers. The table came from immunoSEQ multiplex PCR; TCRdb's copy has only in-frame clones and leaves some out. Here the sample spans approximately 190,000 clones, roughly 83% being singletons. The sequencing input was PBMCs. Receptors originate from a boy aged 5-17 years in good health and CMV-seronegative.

The CDR3 reads CASSEGPGGRHEQYF. The CDR3, as DNA: TGTGCCAGCAGTGAGGGACCGGGAGGGCGCCACGAGCAGTACTTC. V is TRBV6-1 and J is TRBJ2-7, with TRBD2 matching over 8 bases. CDR1 is MNHNS and CDR2 is SASEGT in the germline V gene. The CDR3 is 15 residues long. With V trimmed by 3 bases and J by 5 bases, 9 bases remained unmatched.

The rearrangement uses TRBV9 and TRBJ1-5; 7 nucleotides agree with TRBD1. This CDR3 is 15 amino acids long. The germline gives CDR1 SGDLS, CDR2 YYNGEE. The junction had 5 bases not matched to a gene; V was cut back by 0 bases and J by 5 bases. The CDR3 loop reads CASSVEGARHQPQHF. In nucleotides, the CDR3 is TGTGCCAGCAGCGTAGAGGGGGCTCGGCATCAGCCCCAGCATTTT.

CDR3 region: CAWRTLLSEQYF. DNA of the CDR3: TGTGCCTGGAGAACGCTCTTGAGTGAGCAGTACTTC. This chain links TRBV30 with TRBJ2-7; no clear D. The CDR3 totals 12 residues. Germline values: CDR1 GTSNPN, CDR2 SVGIG (reference sequence). The V gene lost 3 bases and the J gene lost 7 bases, with 13 bases spanning the gap.

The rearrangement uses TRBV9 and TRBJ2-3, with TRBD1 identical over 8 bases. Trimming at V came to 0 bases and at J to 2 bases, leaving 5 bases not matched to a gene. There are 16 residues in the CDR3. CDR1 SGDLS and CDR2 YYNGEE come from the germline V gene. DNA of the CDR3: TGTGCCAGCAGCGTAGGGTGGGGACAGGCCACAGATACGCAGTATTTT. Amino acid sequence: CASSVGWGQATDTQYF.

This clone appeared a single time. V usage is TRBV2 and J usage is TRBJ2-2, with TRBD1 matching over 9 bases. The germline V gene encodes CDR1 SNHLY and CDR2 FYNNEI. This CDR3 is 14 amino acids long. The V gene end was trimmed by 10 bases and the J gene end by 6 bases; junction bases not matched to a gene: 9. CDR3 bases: TGTGCCACGGGACCGGGACAGGGCTCCGGGGAGCTGTTTTTT. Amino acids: CATGPGQGSGELFF. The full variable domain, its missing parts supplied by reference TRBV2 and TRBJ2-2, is EPEVTQTPSHQVTQMGQEVILRCVPISNHLYFYWYRQILGQKVEFLVSFYNNEISEKSEIFDDQFSVERPDGSNFTLKIRSTKLEDSAMYFCATGPGQGSGELFFGEGSRLTVL.

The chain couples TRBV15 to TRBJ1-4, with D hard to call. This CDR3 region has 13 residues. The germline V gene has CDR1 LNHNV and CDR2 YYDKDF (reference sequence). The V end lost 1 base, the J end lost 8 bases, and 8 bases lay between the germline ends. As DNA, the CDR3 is TGTGCCACCAGCAGAGGCGACGGGGAAAAACTGTTTTTT. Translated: CATSRGDGEKLFF.

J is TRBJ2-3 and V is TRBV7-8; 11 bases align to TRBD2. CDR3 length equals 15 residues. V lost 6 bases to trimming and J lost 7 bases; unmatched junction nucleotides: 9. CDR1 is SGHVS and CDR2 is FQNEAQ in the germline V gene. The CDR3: CASRHSTSGSHTQYF. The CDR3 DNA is TGTGCCAGCAGACACTCAACTAGCGGGAGTCATACGCAGTATTTT.

In DNA, the CDR3 is TGCAGCGTTGAAGATCTTCCGGGCACTGAAGCTTTCTTT. Amino acids: CSVEDLPGTEAFF. V usage is TRBV29-1 and J usage is TRBJ1-1, with D hard to call. The germline CDR1 and CDR2 sequences are SQVTM and ANQGSEA. Trimming removed 0 bases at V and 4 bases at J, with 9 bases between. The CDR3 covers 13 residues. Based on the CDR3 plus reference TRBV29-1 and TRBJ1-1, the full variable domain is SAVISQKPSRDICQRGTSLTIQCQVDSQVTMMFWYRQQPGQSLTLIATANQGSEATYESGFVIDKFPISRPNLTFSTLTVSNMSPEDSSIYLCSVEDLPGTEAFFGQGTRLTVV.

The DNA of the CDR3 is TGTGCCAGCAGTCTGCCTGGCGGTGTTCAGTACTTC. As protein: CASSLPGGVQYF. J is TRBJ2-4 and V is TRBV28; D is uncertain. CDR1 is MDHEN, CDR2 SYDVKM, per germline. The CDR3 spans 12 residues. The V end lost 5 bases, the J end lost 11 bases, and 13 bases lay between the germline ends.

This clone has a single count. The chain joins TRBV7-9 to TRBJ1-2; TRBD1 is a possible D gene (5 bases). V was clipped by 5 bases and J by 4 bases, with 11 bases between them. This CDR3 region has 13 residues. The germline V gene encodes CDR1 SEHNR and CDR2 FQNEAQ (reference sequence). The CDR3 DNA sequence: TGTGCCAGCAGCCCCGGGGGGATCTATGGCTACACCTTC. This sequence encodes CASSPGGIYGYTF.

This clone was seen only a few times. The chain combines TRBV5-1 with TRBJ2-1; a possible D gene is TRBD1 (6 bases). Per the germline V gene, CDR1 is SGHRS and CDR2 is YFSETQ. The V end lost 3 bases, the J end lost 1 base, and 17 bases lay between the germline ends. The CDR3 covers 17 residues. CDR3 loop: CASSSSLGGASYNEQFF. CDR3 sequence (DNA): TGCGCCAGCAGCTCGTCTCTAGGGGGTGCTTCCTACAATGAGCAGTTCTTC. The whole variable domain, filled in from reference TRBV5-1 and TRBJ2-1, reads KAGVTQTPRYLIKTRGQQVTLSCSPISGHRSVSWYQQTPGQGLQFLFEYFSETQRNKGNFPGRFSGRQFSNSRSEMNVSTLELGDSALYLCASSSSLGGASYNEQFFGPGTRLTVL.

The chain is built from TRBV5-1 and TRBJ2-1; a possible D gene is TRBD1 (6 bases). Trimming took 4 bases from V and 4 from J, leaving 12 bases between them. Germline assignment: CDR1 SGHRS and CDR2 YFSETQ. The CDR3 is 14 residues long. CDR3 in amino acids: CASSTGQDYNEQFF. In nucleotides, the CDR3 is TGCGCCAGCAGCACAGGGCAAGATTACAATGAGCAGTTCTTC.

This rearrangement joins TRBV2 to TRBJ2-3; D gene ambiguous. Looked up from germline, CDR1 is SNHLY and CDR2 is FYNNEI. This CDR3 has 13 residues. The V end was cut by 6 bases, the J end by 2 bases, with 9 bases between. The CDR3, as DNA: TGTGCCAGCAGGAGGAGAGACACAGATACGCAGTATTTT. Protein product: CASRRRDTDTQYF.

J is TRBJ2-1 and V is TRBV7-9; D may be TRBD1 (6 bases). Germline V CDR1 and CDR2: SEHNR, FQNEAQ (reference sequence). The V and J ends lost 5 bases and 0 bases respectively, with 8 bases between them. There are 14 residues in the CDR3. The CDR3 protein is CASSDRSSYNEQFF. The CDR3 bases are TGTGCCAGCAGCGACAGGAGCTCCTACAATGAGCAGTTCTTC.

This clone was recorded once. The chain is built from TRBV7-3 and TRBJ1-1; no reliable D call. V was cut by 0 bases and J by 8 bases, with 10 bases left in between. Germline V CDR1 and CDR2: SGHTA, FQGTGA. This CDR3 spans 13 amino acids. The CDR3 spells CASSLTTLAEAFF. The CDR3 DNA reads TGTGCCAGCAGCTTAACCACCTTAGCGGAAGCTTTCTTT.

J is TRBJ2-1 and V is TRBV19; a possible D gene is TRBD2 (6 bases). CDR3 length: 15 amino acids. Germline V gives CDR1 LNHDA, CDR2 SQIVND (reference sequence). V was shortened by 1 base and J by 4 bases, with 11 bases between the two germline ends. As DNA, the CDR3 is TGTGCCAGTAGTATAGCGGGAGTTGATTACAATGAGCAGTTCTTC. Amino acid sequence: CASSIAGVDYNEQFF.

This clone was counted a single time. Written as DNA, the CDR3 is TGTGCCAGCAGCGGGGACACCTACGAGCAGTACTTC. As protein: CASSGDTYEQYF. The chain employs TRBV11-3 and TRBJ2-7; D might be TRBD1 (6 bases). Germline V gives CDR1 SGHNT, CDR2 YENEEA. V lost 5 bases and J 2 bases, leaving 7 bases between the germline ends. The CDR3 is 12 amino acids.

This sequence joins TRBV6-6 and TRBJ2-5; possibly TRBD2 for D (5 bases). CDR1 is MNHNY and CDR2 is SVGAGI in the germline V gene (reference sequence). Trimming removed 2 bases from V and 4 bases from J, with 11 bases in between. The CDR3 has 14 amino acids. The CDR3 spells CASSYRTRGETQYF. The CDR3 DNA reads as TGTGCCAGCAGTTACCGTACTAGAGGAGAGACCCAGTACTTC.

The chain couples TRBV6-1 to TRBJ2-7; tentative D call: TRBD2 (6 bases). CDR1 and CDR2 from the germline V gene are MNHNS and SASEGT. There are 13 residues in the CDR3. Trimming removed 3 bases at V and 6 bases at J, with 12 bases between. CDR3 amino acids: CASSESGRSEQYF. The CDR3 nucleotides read TGTGCCAGCAGTGAGTCAGGGAGGAGCGAGCAGTACTTC.

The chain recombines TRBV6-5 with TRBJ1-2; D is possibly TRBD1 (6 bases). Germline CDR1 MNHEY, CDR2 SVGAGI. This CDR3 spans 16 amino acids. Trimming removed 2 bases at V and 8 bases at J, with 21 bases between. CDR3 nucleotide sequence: TGTGCCAGCAGTTACCACGCAGACGAACAGGGCCGGGGCTACACCTTC. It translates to CASSYHADEQGRGYTF.

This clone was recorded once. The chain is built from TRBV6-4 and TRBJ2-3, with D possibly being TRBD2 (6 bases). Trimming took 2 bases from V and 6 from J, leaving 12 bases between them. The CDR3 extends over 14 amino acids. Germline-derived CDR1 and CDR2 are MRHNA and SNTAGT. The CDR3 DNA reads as TGTGCCAGCAGTGACCTTCCGGGAGCGGATACGCAGTATTTT. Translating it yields CASSDLPGADTQYF.

The DNA for the CDR3 is TGTGCCAGCAGCGTATCGATCGGGGAGTTCCACTATGGCTACACCTTC. Translation: CASSVSIGEFHYGYTF. The chain uses TRBV9 and TRBJ1-2; D is ambiguous. V lost 1 base and J lost 3, with 16 bases in between. From germline, CDR1 is SGDLS and CDR2 YYNGEE. The CDR3 runs 16 residues.

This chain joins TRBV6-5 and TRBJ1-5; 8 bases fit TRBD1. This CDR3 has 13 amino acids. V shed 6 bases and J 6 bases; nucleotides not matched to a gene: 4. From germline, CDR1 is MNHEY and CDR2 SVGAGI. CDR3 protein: CASSQGAGQPQHF. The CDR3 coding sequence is TGTGCCAGCAGCCAGGGGGCTGGTCAGCCCCAGCATTTT.

For the CDR3, the DNA is TGTGCCAGCAGCTTACGGGTGGCGGGGAGGTACAATGAGCAGTTCTTC. Residues: CASSLRVAGRYNEQFF. This chain links TRBV11-2 with TRBJ2-1, with D possibly matching TRBD2 (6 bases). Trimming took 2 bases from V and 4 from J, leaving 15 bases between them. The germline CDR1 and CDR2 sequences are SGHAT and FQNNGV. The CDR3 is made up of 16 amino acids.

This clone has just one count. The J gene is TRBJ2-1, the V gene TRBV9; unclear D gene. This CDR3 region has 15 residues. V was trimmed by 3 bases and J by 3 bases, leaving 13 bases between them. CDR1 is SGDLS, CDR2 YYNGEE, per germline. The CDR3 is CASSGTATHYNEQFF. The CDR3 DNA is TGTGCCAGCAGCGGAACAGCTACTCACTACAATGAGCAGTTCTTC.

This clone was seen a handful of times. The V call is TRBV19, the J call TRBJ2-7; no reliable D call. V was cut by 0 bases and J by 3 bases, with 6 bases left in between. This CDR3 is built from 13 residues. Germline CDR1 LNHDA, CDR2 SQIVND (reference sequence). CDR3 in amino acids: CASSIEAFYEQYF. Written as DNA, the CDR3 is TGTGCCAGTAGTATAGAAGCGTTCTACGAGCAGTACTTC.

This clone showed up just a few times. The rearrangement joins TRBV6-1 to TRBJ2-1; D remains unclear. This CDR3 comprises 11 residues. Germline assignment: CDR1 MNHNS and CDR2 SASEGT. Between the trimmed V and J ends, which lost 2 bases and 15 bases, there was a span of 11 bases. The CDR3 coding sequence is TGTGCCAGCAGTGAAAAACTGCGGCGGTTCTTC. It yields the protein CASSEKLRRFF.

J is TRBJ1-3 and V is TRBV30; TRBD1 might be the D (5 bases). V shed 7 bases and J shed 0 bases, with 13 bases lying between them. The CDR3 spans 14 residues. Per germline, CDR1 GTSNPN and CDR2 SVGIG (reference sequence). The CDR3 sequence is CASTQVTSGNTIYF. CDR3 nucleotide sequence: TGTGCCTCCACACAGGTAACCTCTGGAAACACCATATATTTT.

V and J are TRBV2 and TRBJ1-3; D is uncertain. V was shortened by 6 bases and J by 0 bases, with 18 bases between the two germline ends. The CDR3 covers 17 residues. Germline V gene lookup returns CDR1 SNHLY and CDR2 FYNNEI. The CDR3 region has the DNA TGTGCCAGCAGCGCGCGGGAAGAAGGGATCTCTGGAAACACCATATATTTT. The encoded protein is CASSAREEGISGNTIYF.